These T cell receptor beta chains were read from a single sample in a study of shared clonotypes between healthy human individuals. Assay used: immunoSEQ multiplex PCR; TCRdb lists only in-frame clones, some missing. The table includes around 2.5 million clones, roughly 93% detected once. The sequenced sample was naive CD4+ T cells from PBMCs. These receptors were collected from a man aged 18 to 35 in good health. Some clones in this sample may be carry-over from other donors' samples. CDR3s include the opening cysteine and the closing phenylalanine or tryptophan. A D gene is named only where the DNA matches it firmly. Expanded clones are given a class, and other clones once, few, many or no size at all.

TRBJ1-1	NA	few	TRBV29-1	CSTPGSEANPAFF	TGCAGCACCCCGGGGAGTGAGGCGAATCCAGCTTTCTTT
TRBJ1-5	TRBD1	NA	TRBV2	CASKGQGSQPQHF	TGTGCCAGCAAAGGACAGGGGTCTCAGCCCCAGCATTTT
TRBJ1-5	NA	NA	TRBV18	CASSPVPDYQPQHF	TGTGCCAGCTCACCGGTTCCAGACTATCAGCCCCAGCATTTT
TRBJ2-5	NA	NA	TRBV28	CASSSPEGGGKKTQYF	TGTGCCAGCAGTTCTCCTGAGGGGGGGGGTAAAAAGACCCAGTACTTC
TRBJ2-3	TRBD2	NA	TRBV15	CATSRGRTRSTDTQYF	TGTGCCACCAGCAGAGGTAGGACTAGGAGCACAGATACGCAGTATTTT
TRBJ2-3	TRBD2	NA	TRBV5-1	CASSPDAGGRTDTQYF	TGCGCCAGCAGCCCGGATGCGGGAGGACGCACAGATACGCAGTATTTT
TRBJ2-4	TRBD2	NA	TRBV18	CASSSSTSFKNIQYF	TGTGCCAGCTCATCGTCGACTAGCTTTAAAAACATTCAGTACTTC
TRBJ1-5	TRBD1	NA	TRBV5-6	CASSRGTDQPQHF	TGTGCCAGCAGCCGGGGGACAGATCAGCCCCAGCATTTT
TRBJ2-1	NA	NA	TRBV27	CASSSDTLGRHGEQFF	TGTGCCAGCAGTTCCGACACCCTGGGCCGACACGGTGAGCAGTTCTTC
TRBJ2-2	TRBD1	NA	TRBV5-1	CASSPGRGPDTGELFF	TGCGCCAGCAGCCCGGGTAGGGGGCCTGACACCGGGGAGCTGTTTTTT
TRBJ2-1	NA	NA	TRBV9	CASSAAEQGWNKAEFF	TGTGCCAGCAGCGCGGCGGAACAGGGTTGGAATAAAGCAGAGTTCTTC
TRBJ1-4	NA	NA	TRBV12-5	CASGPRRTTTNEKLFF	TGTGCTAGTGGTCCCCGGCGGACTACAACTAATGAAAAACTGTTTTTT
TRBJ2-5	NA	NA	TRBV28	CASSLGGAKGTQYF	TGTGCCAGCAGTTTAGGGGGGGCGAAGGGGACCCAGTACTTC
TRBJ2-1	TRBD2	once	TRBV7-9	CASSLSTQGLAGFGEQFF	TGTGCCAGCAGCCTATCTACGCAGGGACTAGCGGGATTTGGTGAGCAGTTCTTC
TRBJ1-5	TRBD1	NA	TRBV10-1	CASTNWVTGTSGALVQPQHF	TGCGCCAGCACTAATTGGGTGACAGGGACTTCCGGAGCCCTGGTTCAGCCCCAGCATTTT
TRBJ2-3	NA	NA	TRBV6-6	CASSYPPKGTDTQYF	TGTGCCAGCAGTTACCCCCCCAAGGGCACAGATACGCAGTATTTT
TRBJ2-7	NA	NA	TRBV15	CATSRDGGSLSSYEQYF	TGTGCCACCAGCAGAGATGGAGGGAGCCTTAGCTCCTACGAGCAGTACTTC
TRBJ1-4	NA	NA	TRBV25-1	CASRPELGKLFF	TGTGCCAGCAGACCCGAACTGGGTAAACTGTTTTTT
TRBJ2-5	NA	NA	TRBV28	CASRRGDETQYF	TGTGCCAGCAGACGGGGAGATGAGACCCAGTACTTC
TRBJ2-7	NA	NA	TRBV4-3	CASSVELNYEQYF	TGCGCCAGCAGCGTGGAGCTTAATTACGAGCAGTACTTC
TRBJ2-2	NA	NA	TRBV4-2	CASSQDWAGELFF	TGTGCCAGCAGCCAAGATTGGGCCGGGGAGCTGTTTTTT
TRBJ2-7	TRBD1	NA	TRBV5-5	CASSSQGAFPYEQYF	TGTGCCAGCAGCTCACAGGGGGCTTTCCCCTACGAGCAGTACTTC
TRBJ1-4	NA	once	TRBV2	CASSVEGPLFF	TGTGCCAGCAGTGTCGAGGGCCCTCTGTTTTTT
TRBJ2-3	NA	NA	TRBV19	CASIPGPGEGSDTQYF	TGTGCCAGTATCCCCGGCCCGGGAGAAGGTTCAGATACGCAGTATTTT
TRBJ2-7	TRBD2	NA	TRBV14	CASSQGGLAGARRYSYEQYF	TGTGCCAGCAGCCAGGGGGGACTAGCGGGAGCTCGGAGGTACTCCTACGAGCAGTACTTC
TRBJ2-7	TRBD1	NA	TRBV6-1	CASSETGTDLYEQYF	TGTGCCAGCAGTGAAACCGGGACAGACCTCTACGAGCAGTACTTC
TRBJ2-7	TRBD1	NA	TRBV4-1	CASSQVRGQLYEQYF	TGCGCCAGCAGCCAAGTACGGGGACAGCTCTACGAGCAGTACTTC
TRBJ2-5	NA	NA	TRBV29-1	CSVGQETQYF	TGCAGCGTTGGGCAAGAGACCCAGTACTTC
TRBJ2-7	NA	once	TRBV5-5	CASSLAAYEQYF	TGTGCCAGCAGCTTGGCGGCCTACGAGCAGTACTTC
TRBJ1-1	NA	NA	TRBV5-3	CARSLSRTGCLNTEAFF	TGTGCCAGAAGCTTGTCGCGCACAGGGTGTTTGAACACTGAAGCTTTCTTT
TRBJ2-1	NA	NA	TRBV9	CASSVVALGLYNEQFF	TGTGCCAGCAGCGTAGTTGCGTTGGGCCTTTACAATGAGCAGTTCTTC
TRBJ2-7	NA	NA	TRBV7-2	CASSLEGGAGQYF	TGTGCCAGCAGCTTAGAGGGTGGGGCGGGGCAGTACTTC
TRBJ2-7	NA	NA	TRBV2	CASSDGYEQYF	TGTGCCAGCAGTGACGGCTACGAGCAGTACTTC
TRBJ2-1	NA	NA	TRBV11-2	CASSLIRPNLLHNEQFF	TGTGCCAGCAGCTTAATAAGACCGAACCTTCTACACAATGAGCAGTTCTTC
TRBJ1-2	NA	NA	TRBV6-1	CASSEALLLAAYGYTF	TGTGCCAGCAGTGAAGCGCTTCTCCTGGCGGCTTATGGCTACACCTTC
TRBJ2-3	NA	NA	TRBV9	CASSVEGGSLTDTQYF	TGTGCCAGCAGCGTAGAAGGGGGTTCACTCACAGATACGCAGTATTTT
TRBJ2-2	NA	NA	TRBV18	CASSLSAGFVGELFF	TGTGCCAGCTCACTCTCGGCAGGGTTTGTCGGGGAGCTGTTTTTT
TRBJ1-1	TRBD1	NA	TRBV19	CASSMGQSDHTEAFF	TGTGCCAGTAGTATGGGACAGTCAGACCACACTGAAGCTTTCTTT
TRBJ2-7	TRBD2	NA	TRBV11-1	CASSGRTSGRYEQYF	TGTGCCAGCAGCGGTAGGACTAGCGGGCGCTACGAGCAGTACTTC
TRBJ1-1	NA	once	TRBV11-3	CASSLTGGMNTEAFF	TGTGCCAGCAGCTTAACGGGGGGGATGAACACTGAAGCTTTCTTT
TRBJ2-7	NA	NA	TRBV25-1	CASSFPGGRYEQYF	TGTGCCAGCAGTTTCCCTGGGGGACGGTACGAGCAGTACTTC
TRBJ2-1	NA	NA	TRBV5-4	CASSGTGTEQFF	TGTGCCAGCAGCGGTACAGGGACAGAGCAGTTCTTC
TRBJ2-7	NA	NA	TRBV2	CASNLEQGSYEQYF	TGTGCCAGCAACCTGGAACAGGGATCCTACGAGCAGTACTTC
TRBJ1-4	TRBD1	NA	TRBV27	CASSLSRTGTEKLFF	TGTGCCAGCAGTTTATCCCGGACAGGTACTGAAAAACTGTTTTTT
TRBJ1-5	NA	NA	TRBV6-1	CASSELSRVTGPQHF	TGTGCCAGCAGTGAACTATCCCGGGTGACGGGGCCCCAGCATTTT
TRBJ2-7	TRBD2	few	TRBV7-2	CASSLALWEGSEQYF	TGTGCCAGCAGCTTAGCGTTGTGGGAGGGGAGCGAGCAGTACTTC
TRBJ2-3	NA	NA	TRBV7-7	CASSLSYTDTQYF	TGTGCCAGCAGCTTAAGCTACACAGATACGCAGTATTTT
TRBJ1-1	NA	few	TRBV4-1	CASSRIGESNTEAFF	TGCGCCAGCAGCCGGATAGGGGAGTCGAACACTGAAGCTTTCTTT
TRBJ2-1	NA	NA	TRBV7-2	CASSLEVNRNEQFF	TGTGCCAGCAGCTTAGAAGTCAACCGGAATGAGCAGTTCTTC
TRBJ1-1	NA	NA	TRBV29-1	CSVQETTPDTEAFF	TGCAGCGTCCAAGAGACGACCCCAGACACTGAAGCTTTCTTT
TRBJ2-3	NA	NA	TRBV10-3	CAISESTDTQYF	TGTGCCATCAGTGAGTCGACGGATACGCAGTATTTT
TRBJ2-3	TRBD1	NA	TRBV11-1	CASSLTGRTDTQYF	TGTGCCAGCAGCTTGACAGGGCGCACAGATACGCAGTATTTT
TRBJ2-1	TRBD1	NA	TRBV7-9	CASSLDQGAKQFF	TGTGCCAGCAGCTTAGATCAGGGGGCGAAGCAGTTCTTC
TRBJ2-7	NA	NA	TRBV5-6	CASSPAEGSVSPHEQYF	TGTGCCAGCAGCCCGGCCGAGGGAAGCGTGAGCCCCCACGAGCAGTACTTC
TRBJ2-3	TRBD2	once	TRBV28	CASSLFGTSGGTQYF	TGTGCCAGCAGTTTATTTGGGACTAGCGGGGGAACGCAGTATTTT